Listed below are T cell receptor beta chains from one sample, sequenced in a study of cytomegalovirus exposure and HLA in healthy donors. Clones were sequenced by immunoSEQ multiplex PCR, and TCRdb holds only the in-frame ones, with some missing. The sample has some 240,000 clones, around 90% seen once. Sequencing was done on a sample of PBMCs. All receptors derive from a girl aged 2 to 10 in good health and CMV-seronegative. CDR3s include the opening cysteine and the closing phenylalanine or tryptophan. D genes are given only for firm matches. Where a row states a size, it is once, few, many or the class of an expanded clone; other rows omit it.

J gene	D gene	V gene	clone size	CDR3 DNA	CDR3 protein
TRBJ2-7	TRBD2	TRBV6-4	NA	TGTGCCAGCAGTGACTCAGGGCGCGGGGGGGCCGAGCCCTACGAGCAGTACTTC	CASSDSGRGGAEPYEQYF
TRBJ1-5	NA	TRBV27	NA	TGTGCCAGCTCTGAGTGGCGGGGACCGGGGGGACATCAGCCCCAGCATTTT	CASSEWRGPGGHQPQHF
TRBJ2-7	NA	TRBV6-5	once	TGTGCCAGCAGTTACTCGCGGAGGCTAGGCTCCTACGAGCAGTACTTC	CASSYSRRLGSYEQYF
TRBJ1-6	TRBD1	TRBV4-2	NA	TGTGCCAGCAGCCAAGGGACAGGGCGGAATAATTCACCCCTCCACTTT	CASSQGTGRNNSPLHF
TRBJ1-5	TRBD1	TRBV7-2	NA	TGTGCCAGCAGCACCCGGGACAGGGAACAGCCCCAGCATTTT	CASSTRDREQPQHF
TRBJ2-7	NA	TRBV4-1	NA	TGCGCCAGCAGCCAAGGCCTCGGGACACTCTACGAGCAGTACTTC	CASSQGLGTLYEQYF
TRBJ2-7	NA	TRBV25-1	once	TGTGCCAGGGTACAGGGAACTACTAACGAGCAGTACTTC	CARVQGTTNEQYF
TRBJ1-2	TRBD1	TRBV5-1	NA	TGCGCCAGCAGCGCTTCAGGGGGACCCAAGGAAAGCGGATATGGCTACACCTTC	CASSASGGPKESGYGYTF
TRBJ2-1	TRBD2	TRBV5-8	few	TGTGCCAGCAGCTTGGATCGGGCGGGGGGGCCATGGGGTGAGCAGTTCTTC	CASSLDRAGGPWGEQFF
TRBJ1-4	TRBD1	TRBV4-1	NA	TGCGCCAGCAGCCAAGAGAGGACAGGCTCTCATGAAAAACTGTTTTTT	CASSQERTGSHEKLFF
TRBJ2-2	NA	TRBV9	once	TGTGCCAGCAGCTCATTGGCGCGGAGGGAGGACACCGGGGAGCTGTTTTTT	CASSSLARREDTGELFF
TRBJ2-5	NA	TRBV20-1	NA	TGCAGTGCGGAGGAGGAGGAGACCCAGTACTTC	CSAEEEETQYF
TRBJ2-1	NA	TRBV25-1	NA	TGTGCCAGCAGTCCGGGACTGACTGCCTACAATGAGCAGTTCTTC	CASSPGLTAYNEQFF
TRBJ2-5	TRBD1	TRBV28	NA	TGTGCCAGCAGTTTGGGACAGAAAGAGACCCAGTACTTC	CASSLGQKETQYF
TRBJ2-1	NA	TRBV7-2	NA	TGTGCCAGCAGCTTAGTGGGGGGACTTCCCTACAATGAGCAGTTCTTC	CASSLVGGLPYNEQFF
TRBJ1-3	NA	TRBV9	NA	TGTGCCAGCAGCGAATCGAGCTCTGGAAACACCATATATTTT	CASSESSSGNTIYF
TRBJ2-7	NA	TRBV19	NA	TGTGCCAGTAGTGGTTCCGGCTCCTACGAGCAGTACTTC	CASSGSGSYEQYF
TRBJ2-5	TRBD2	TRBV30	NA	TGTGCCTGGAGTGTAACGGGGGGGGCGGGAGAGGCCCAGTACTTC	CAWSVTGGAGEAQYF
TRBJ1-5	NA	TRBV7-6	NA	TGTGCCAGAAATGTTACAGGACACCTATCGAATCAGCCCCAGCATTTT	CARNVTGHLSNQPQHF
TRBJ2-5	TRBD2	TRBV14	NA	TGTGCCAGCAGCCAAGGGGTCCAGCGGGGGCCCCAAGAGACCCAGTACTTC	CASSQGVQRGPQETQYF
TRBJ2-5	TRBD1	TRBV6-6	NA	TGTGCCAGCAGTACCTACCTCGGGACAGGGGATGAGACCCAGTACTTC	CASSTYLGTGDETQYF
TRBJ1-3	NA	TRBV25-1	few	TGTGCCAGCAGTGGCTACAGGGCATCTGGAAACACCATATATTTT	CASSGYRASGNTIYF
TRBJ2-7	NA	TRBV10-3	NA	TGTGCCATCAGTGAGTCTTATGACGAGCAGTACTTC	CAISESYDEQYF
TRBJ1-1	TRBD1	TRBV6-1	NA	TGTGCCAGCAGCTCGACAGGGTTCTACACTGAAGCTTTCTTT	CASSSTGFYTEAFF
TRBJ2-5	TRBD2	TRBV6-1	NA	TGTGCCAGCAGTGCGCGTAGCGGGAGGGTGCGAGAGACCCAGTACTTC	CASSARSGRVRETQYF
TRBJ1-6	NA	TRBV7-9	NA	TGTGCCAGCAGCTTAGAAGTCACAGAGTCACCCCTCCACTTT	CASSLEVTESPLHF
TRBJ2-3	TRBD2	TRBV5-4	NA	TGTGCCAGCAGCTCCGGACTAGCGGGCCCCATGAATCCCACAGATACGCAGTATTTT	CASSSGLAGPMNPTDTQYF
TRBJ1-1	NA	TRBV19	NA	TGTGCCAGTAGTACAGGAGGGACGCTTGAAGCTTTCTTT	CASSTGGTLEAFF
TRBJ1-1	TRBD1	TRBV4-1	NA	TGCGCCAACAGCCAAGGACAGGTTGACACTGAAGCTTTCTTT	CANSQGQVDTEAFF
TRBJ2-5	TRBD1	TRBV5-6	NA	TGTGCCAGCAGCTTACAGGGGTTCGAGACCCAGTACTTC	CASSLQGFETQYF
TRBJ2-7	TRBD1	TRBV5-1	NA	TGCGCCAGCAGCCCGGACAGGGTCTCCTACGAGCAGTACTTC	CASSPDRVSYEQYF
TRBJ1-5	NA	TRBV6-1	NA	TGTGCCAGCAGTGCGACAGATAATCAGCCCCAGCATTTT	CASSATDNQPQHF
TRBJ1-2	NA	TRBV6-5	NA	TGTGCCAGCAGTACAGGGCGCTATGGCTACACCTTC	CASSTGRYGYTF
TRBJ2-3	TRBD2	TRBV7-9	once	TGTGCCAGCAGCTTGGGAGGACTAGCCAAGGATACGCAGTATTTT	CASSLGGLAKDTQYF
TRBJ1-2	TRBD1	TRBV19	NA	TGTGCCAGTAGTTGGACAGGGGGCGTCTATGGCTACACCTTC	CASSWTGGVYGYTF
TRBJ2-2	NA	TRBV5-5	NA	TGTGCCAGCAGCTTGATCAGTACCGGGGAGCTGTTTTTT	CASSLISTGELFF
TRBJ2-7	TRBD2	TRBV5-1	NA	TGCGCCAGCAGCTTTCAGGGCCGGGGGGACGAGCAGTACTTC	CASSFQGRGDEQYF
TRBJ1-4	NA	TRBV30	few	TGTGCCTTTCAAGGGTCTGGGGGGAATGAAAAACTGTTTTTT	CAFQGSGGNEKLFF
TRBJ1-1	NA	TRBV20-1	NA	TGCAGTGCTGGCAACACTGAAGCTTTCTTT	CSAGNTEAFF
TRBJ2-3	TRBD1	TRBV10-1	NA	TGCGCCAGCAGCCCCGGGACAGGGAACACAGATACGCAGTATTTT	CASSPGTGNTDTQYF
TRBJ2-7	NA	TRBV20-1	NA	TGCAGTGCTGTACTTATTTACGAGCAGTACTTC	CSAVLIYEQYF
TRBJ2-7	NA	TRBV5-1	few	TGCGCCAGCAGCTTGGCCGGGAAGACCACCCCCTACGAGCAGTACTTC	CASSLAGKTTPYEQYF
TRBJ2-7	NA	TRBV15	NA	TGTGCCACCAGCAGAGATTTGGCCAGGGTGAGGACCTACGAGCAGTACTTC	CATSRDLARVRTYEQYF
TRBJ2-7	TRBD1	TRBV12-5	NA	TGTGCTAGTGGGCCTTGGACAGGGACCTACGAGCAGTACTTC	CASGPWTGTYEQYF
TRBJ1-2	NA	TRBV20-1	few	TGCAGTGCTTTGGACAGCTATGGCTACACCTTC	CSALDSYGYTF
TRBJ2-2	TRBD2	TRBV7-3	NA	TGTGCCAGCAGCCTACTAGCGTCCGGGGAGCTGTTTTTT	CASSLLASGELFF
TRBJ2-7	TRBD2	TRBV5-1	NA	TGCGCCAGCAGCTTGGGGGGCGGGGGGAGCACCTACGAGCAATACTTC	CASSLGGGGSTYEQYF
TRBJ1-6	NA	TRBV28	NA	TGTGCCAGCAGTCCCAGGGGTCTTGCCCTCCACTTT	CASSPRGLALHF
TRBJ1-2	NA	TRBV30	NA	TGTGCCTGGCTGTCCCTACGCTATGGCTACACCTTC	CAWLSLRYGYTF
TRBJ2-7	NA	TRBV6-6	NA	TGTGCCAGCATTGACGGAGGCAATTCCCACGAGCAGTACTTC	CASIDGGNSHEQYF
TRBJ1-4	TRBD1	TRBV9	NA	TGTGCCAGCAGCGCGAGGAGGACAGGGGACAATGAAAAACTGTTTTTT	CASSARRTGDNEKLFF
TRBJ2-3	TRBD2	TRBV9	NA	TGTGCCAGCAGTCCGGGACTAGCGAGCACAGATACGCAGTATTTT	CASSPGLASTDTQYF
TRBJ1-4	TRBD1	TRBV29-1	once	TGCAGCGTCGCTAAGGGGACAGGGGACATCGCAACTAATGAAAAACTGTTTTTT	CSVAKGTGDIATNEKLFF
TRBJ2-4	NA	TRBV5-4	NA	TGTGCCAGCAGCTTGGGAGGAGACGAGCTAGCCAAAAACATTCAGTACTTC	CASSLGGDELAKNIQYF
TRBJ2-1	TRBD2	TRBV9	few	TGTGCCAGCAGCGCGACTAGCGCCAGGGGCAATGAGCAGTTCTTC	CASSATSARGNEQFF
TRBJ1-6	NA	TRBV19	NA	TGTGCCAGTAAGGGGGTTAGCTCCTATAATTCACCCCTCCACTTT	CASKGVSSYNSPLHF
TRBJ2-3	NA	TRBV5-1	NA	TGCGCCAGCGCCACGGGGGATCTCCCCACAGATACGCAGTATTTT	CASATGDLPTDTQYF
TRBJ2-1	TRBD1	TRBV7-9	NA	TGTGCCAGCAGCTTAGTTGGACAGGGGGTTCGAAATGAGCAGTTCTTC	CASSLVGQGVRNEQFF
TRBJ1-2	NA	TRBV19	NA	TGTGCCAGTAACGAAAAGGGGATTAACTATGGCTACACCTTC	CASNEKGINYGYTF
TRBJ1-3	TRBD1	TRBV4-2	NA	TGTGCCAGCAGCCAAGATAGGACAGGCCCTGGAAACACCATATATTTT	CASSQDRTGPGNTIYF